The present T cell receptor (beta chain) was sequenced within a study of blood T cells in healthy people across ages. Study-level information: The template switching approach captured approximately one barcoded beta molecule for every two T cells.

PCR was performed a second time for about 7 to 12 cycles using a sample-barcoded 5' primer and a J-beta primer mix. With 12 random nucleotides, a template-switch adaptor tagged each individual cDNA molecule. From the 5' RACE reads, TCRdb called clonotypes with MiXCR, one entry per CDR3 protein. The sample holds some 1.7 million distinct CDR3 sequences, 28% seen once. With regard to this clonotype: Its antigen is currently unknown.

Germline V lookup: CDR1 SEHNR, CDR2 FQNEAQ (reference sequence). V shed 2 bases and J shed 1 base, with 21 bases lying between them. The CDR3 runs to 19 residues. Study observations and caveats: As naive T cell percentage varied, TCR beta diversity correlated strongly with it. Older age coincided with a roughly linear decline in TCR beta diversity per million T cells.

The chain has TRBV7-9 and TRBJ2-1; tentatively, D is TRBD1 or TRBD2 (6 bases each). This clonotype originated in a woman in her twenties or thirties in good health. Sequencing was done on a sample of blood. The CDR3 is CASSLRGRGSEKSYNEQFF. CDR3 nucleotides: TGTGCCAGCAGCTTACGGGGGCGCGGATCAGAAAAGTCCTACAATGAGCAGTTCTTC.